The 9 T cell receptor beta chains below come from one sample, sequenced in a study of blood T cell repertoires in COVID-19. Assay used: immunoSEQ multiplex PCR; TCRdb lists only in-frame clones, some missing. The table lists around 310,000 clones, just under 90% of them singletons. The specimen sequenced was PBMCs or T cells enriched from blood (not recorded which). The source is a woman aged 25 to 39 who had recovered from COVID-19.

This sequence joins TRBV6-6 and TRBJ1-6, with D unresolved. The CDR3 is 13 residues long. The V gene lost 10 bases and the J gene lost 9 bases, with 16 bases spanning the gap. The germline CDR1 and CDR2 sequences are MNHNY and SVGAGI (reference sequence). This CDR3 is CATREGLGSPLHF. CDR3 in DNA: TGTGCCACCCGGGAAGGGCTAGGTTCACCCCTCCACTTT.

The genes are TRBV10-3 and TRBJ2-1; no reliable D call. Germline V gene data show CDR1 as ENHRY and CDR2 as SYGVKD. CDR3 length: 12 residues. V shed 0 bases and J shed 6 bases, with 3 bases lying between them. The CDR3, as DNA: TGTGCCATCAGTGAGTCTATCAATGAGCAGTTCTTC. Its translation is CAISESINEQFF.

This clone was observed a single time. This chain joins TRBV4-3 and TRBJ2-7; 14 bases line up with TRBD2. Germline CDR1 LGHNA, CDR2 YSLEER. The CDR3 sequence is 14 residues long. V lost 4 bases, J lost 13 bases, and 9 bases stayed unmatched. The CDR3 sequence is CASSPGLAGGTSYF. The CDR3 nucleotides read TGCGCCAGCAGCCCAGGACTAGCGGGAGGAACCAGTTACTTC.

CDR3 in amino acids: CASSYAGSPSYEQYF. In DNA form, the CDR3 reads TGTGCCAGCAGTTATGCAGGTTCCCCCTCCTACGAGCAGTACTTC. The chain is built from TRBV6-5 and TRBJ2-7; D is unresolved. V was clipped by 3 bases and J by 0 bases, with 12 bases between them. Germline CDR1 MNHEY, CDR2 SVGAGI. The CDR3 sequence is 15 residues long.

The rearrangement uses TRBV20-1 and TRBJ2-1; D gene ambiguous. This CDR3 is built from 11 residues. Germline V CDR1 and CDR2: DFQATT, SNEGSKA (reference sequence). V lost 5 bases, J lost 7 bases, and 9 bases lay in between. The CDR3 bases are TGCAGTGCTCCTAATTGGAATGAGCAGTTCTTC. Protein product: CSAPNWNEQFF.

The chain joins TRBV7-2 to TRBJ2-3; tentatively, D is TRBD1 (5 bases). Germline values: CDR1 SGHTA, CDR2 FQGNSA. This CDR3 is 14 amino acids long. V was pared by 5 bases and J by 2 bases, with 11 bases between. CDR3 coding DNA: TGTGCCAGCAGCAAGTCCAGGGCCACAGATACGCAGTATTTT. Its translation: CASSKSRATDTQYF.

The chain carries TRBV5-1 and TRBJ2-7, with 7 bases matching TRBD1. With V trimmed by 3 bases and J by 2 bases, 5 bases remained unmatched. Germline V gene data show CDR1 as SGHRS and CDR2 as YFSETQ. The CDR3 totals 14 residues. CDR3 loop: CASSSRDRAYEQYF. CDR3 nucleotide sequence: TGCGCCAGCAGCTCCCGGGACAGAGCCTACGAGCAGTACTTC.

This CDR3 reads CASSHPLDRDANYGYTF. CDR3 in DNA: TGCGCCAGCAGCCACCCTTTAGACAGGGACGCTAACTATGGCTACACCTTC. The genes are TRBV4-1 and TRBJ1-2; 7 nucleotides agree with TRBD1. CDR3 size: 17 residues. Germline V gene data show CDR1 as MGHRA and CDR2 as YSYEKL. V shed 3 bases and J 0 bases; nucleotides not matched to a gene: 10.

The genes are TRBV6-6 and TRBJ2-1; TRBD1 agrees at 9 bases. Trimming took 6 bases from V and 9 from J; bases not matched to a gene: 12. Germline V gives CDR1 MNHNY, CDR2 SVGAGI (reference sequence). The CDR3 totals 15 residues. CDR3 DNA: TGTGCCAGCAGGACTACCGGGACAGGGCGCAGTGAGCAGTTCTTC. Protein sequence: CASRTTGTGRSEQFF.